This T cell receptor (beta chain) appears in the sequencing data of a study of blood T cell repertoires in COVID-19. Overall study: Samples came from the United States, Italy and Spain, spanning acute and convalescent COVID-19.

Symptom resolution, clearance, or two negative PCRs marked the recovered donors of Cohort 3. The germline gives CDR1 LNHNV, CDR2 YYDKDF (reference sequence). Trimming left V 0 bases short and J 8 bases short, with 19 bases between. This CDR3 region has 16 residues. Clones were sequenced by immunoSEQ multiplex PCR, and TCRdb holds only the in-frame ones, with some missing. The sample comprises roughly 400,000 clones, around 91% of which are singletons, and 0.95% to 1.3% rests with the top ten. The sample taken for sequencing was PBMCs or T cells enriched from blood (not recorded which). The chain combines TRBV15 with TRBJ1-2, with a tentative D call TRBD1 (6 bases). The clonotype originates from a man aged 25-45 years who had recovered from COVID-19. Written as DNA, the CDR3 is TGTGCCACCAGCAGAGATGTGGGATCGGGGGGCGAAGGCTACACCTTC. As protein: CATSRDVGSGGEGYTF.